Listed below are T cell receptor beta chains from one sample, sequenced in a study of T cell responses to AZD1222 COVID-19 vaccine. Here immunoSEQ multiplex PCR was the method, and the copy in TCRdb shows in-frame clones only, minus some. This table has 100,000 to 150,000 clones, about 93% appearing once. The sequences come from peripheral blood, collected on day 0 of AZD1222 vaccination. Receptors originate from an adult in good health. Each CDR3 is given with its conserved first and last residue. D genes are given only for firm matches. Clone size is not always given. Where it is, it says once, few, many or a class for expanded clones.

d_call: NA
clone_size: NA
j_call: TRBJ1-1
v_call: TRBV4-2
cdr3_nt: TGTGCCAGCAGCCAGGGGGGGGAAACTGAAGCTTTCTTT
cdr3_aa: CASSQGGETEAFF

d_call: TRBD2
clone_size: NA
j_call: TRBJ2-1
v_call: TRBV5-1
cdr3_nt: TGCGCCAGCAGCTTATCGGGGGGCTACAATGAGCAGTTCTTC
cdr3_aa: CASSLSGGYNEQFF

d_call: NA
clone_size: NA
j_call: TRBJ1-5
v_call: TRBV10-2
cdr3_nt: TGCGCCAGCAGTGTTTCGGCTCGGCCAGATCAGCCCCAGCATTTT
cdr3_aa: CASSVSARPDQPQHF

d_call: TRBD2
clone_size: NA
j_call: TRBJ2-7
v_call: TRBV7-8
cdr3_nt: TGTGCCAGCAGCTTAAATAGCGGGCCCTACGAGCAGTACTTC
cdr3_aa: CASSLNSGPYEQYF

d_call: NA
clone_size: NA
j_call: TRBJ1-2
v_call: TRBV28
cdr3_nt: TGTGCCAGCAGTTTAGGAGGGACTGGCTACACCTTC
cdr3_aa: CASSLGGTGYTF

d_call: TRBD1
clone_size: NA
j_call: TRBJ2-7
v_call: TRBV5-1
cdr3_nt: TGCGCCAGCAGCTTACTGCCCGGACAGGGGGCTTTGTACGAGCAGTACTTC
cdr3_aa: CASSLLPGQGALYEQYF

d_call: NA
clone_size: NA
j_call: TRBJ1-2
v_call: TRBV7-9
cdr3_nt: TGTGCCAGCAGCTTCGACAGGCTCTATGGCTACACCTTC
cdr3_aa: CASSFDRLYGYTF

d_call: NA
clone_size: NA
j_call: TRBJ1-2
v_call: TRBV3-1/TRBV3-2
cdr3_nt: TGTGCCAGCAGCCGAAGCACAGGGCTACATGGCTACACCTTC
cdr3_aa: CASSRSTGLHGYTF

d_call: NA
clone_size: NA
j_call: TRBJ1-2
v_call: TRBV6-5
cdr3_nt: TGTGCCAGCAGGGCCACCACAGGGAACTATGGCTACACCTTC
cdr3_aa: CASRATTGNYGYTF

d_call: NA
clone_size: NA
j_call: TRBJ1-2
v_call: TRBV6-1
cdr3_nt: TGTGCCAGCAGTGAATGGGACACCCCCTATGGCTACACCTTC
cdr3_aa: CASSEWDTPYGYTF

d_call: NA
clone_size: NA
j_call: TRBJ1-3
v_call: TRBV11-2
cdr3_nt: TGTGCCAGCAGCTTAGACAGGGGCGCTGGAAACACCATATATTTT
cdr3_aa: CASSLDRGAGNTIYF

d_call: TRBD1
clone_size: NA
j_call: TRBJ1-5
v_call: TRBV27
cdr3_nt: TGTGCCAGCAGCTCCGGGACAGGGGTGAAGCCCCAGCATTTT
cdr3_aa: CASSSGTGVKPQHF

d_call: NA
clone_size: NA
j_call: TRBJ1-6
v_call: TRBV25-1
cdr3_nt: TGTGCCAGCAAAGCCCAGAGTGAAAATTCACCCCTCCACTTT
cdr3_aa: CASKAQSENSPLHF

d_call: NA
clone_size: NA
j_call: TRBJ1-1
v_call: TRBV5-4
cdr3_nt: TGTGCCAGCAGCTTCCCGGCGTCGGAAGCTTTCTTT
cdr3_aa: CASSFPASEAFF

d_call: NA
clone_size: NA
j_call: TRBJ1-1
v_call: TRBV27
cdr3_nt: TGTGCCAGCAGTGTTAGTCTCATGAACACTGAAGCTTTCTTT
cdr3_aa: CASSVSLMNTEAFF

d_call: NA
clone_size: NA
j_call: TRBJ2-7
v_call: TRBV11-2
cdr3_nt: TGTGCCAGCAGCTTAGACAGGGAAGGCTCTTACGAGCAGTACTTC
cdr3_aa: CASSLDREGSYEQYF

d_call: NA
clone_size: NA
j_call: TRBJ2-7
v_call: TRBV28
cdr3_nt: TGTGCCAGCAGTTTGGACCCAGGTTACGAGCAGTACTTC
cdr3_aa: CASSLDPGYEQYF

d_call: NA
clone_size: NA
j_call: TRBJ1-2
v_call: TRBV6-5
cdr3_nt: TGTGCCTTCGGGGAAGACTATGGCTACACCTTC
cdr3_aa: CAFGEDYGYTF

d_call: NA
clone_size: NA
j_call: TRBJ2-7
v_call: TRBV28
cdr3_nt: TGTGCCAGCAGTTTGGGGTCCTACGAGCAGTACTTC
cdr3_aa: CASSLGSYEQYF

d_call: NA
clone_size: NA
j_call: TRBJ2-2
v_call: TRBV25-1
cdr3_nt: TGTGCCAGCAGTGACGGGGGGGAGCTGTTTTTT
cdr3_aa: CASSDGGELFF

d_call: NA
clone_size: NA
j_call: TRBJ1-2
v_call: TRBV6-5
cdr3_nt: TGTGCCAGCAGTTACTCGGAGACCCGCAGGGGCTACACCTTC
cdr3_aa: CASSYSETRRGYTF

d_call: NA
clone_size: NA
j_call: TRBJ1-1
v_call: TRBV30
cdr3_nt: TGTGCCTGGAGTGTACGCAGGACTGAAGCTTTCTTT
cdr3_aa: CAWSVRRTEAFF

d_call: TRBD2
clone_size: NA
j_call: TRBJ2-1
v_call: TRBV18
cdr3_nt: TGTGCCAGCTCACAAGAGACGCCGGGACTAGCATCTGAGCAGTTCTTC
cdr3_aa: CASSQETPGLASEQFF

d_call: NA
clone_size: NA
j_call: TRBJ2-7
v_call: TRBV2
cdr3_nt: TGTGCCAGCACTCGGGACTTAGCCTACGAGCAGTACTTC
cdr3_aa: CASTRDLAYEQYF

d_call: TRBD1
clone_size: NA
j_call: TRBJ2-6
v_call: TRBV27
cdr3_nt: TGTGCCAGCAGTACCAGACAGGGAACCTCCTCTGGGGCCAACGTCCTGACTTTC
cdr3_aa: CASSTRQGTSSGANVLTF

d_call: NA
clone_size: NA
j_call: TRBJ2-1
v_call: TRBV11-3
cdr3_nt: TGTGCCAGCAGCCGACGGACACAGGCCTACAATGAGCAGTTCTTC
cdr3_aa: CASSRRTQAYNEQFF

d_call: TRBD2
clone_size: NA
j_call: TRBJ2-2
v_call: TRBV9
cdr3_nt: TGTGCCAGCAGCCCCGGGAGGATCACCGGGGAGCTGTTTTTT
cdr3_aa: CASSPGRITGELFF

d_call: NA
clone_size: NA
j_call: TRBJ1-5
v_call: TRBV30
cdr3_nt: TGTGCCTGGAGTACCAATAGGGGAAGTTTCGGCAATCAGCCCCAGCATTTT
cdr3_aa: CAWSTNRGSFGNQPQHF

d_call: TRBD2
clone_size: NA
j_call: TRBJ2-1
v_call: TRBV5-1
cdr3_nt: TGCGCCAGCAGCTCTGGGACTAGCGGACCGAGCTCCTACAATGAGCAGTTCTTC
cdr3_aa: CASSSGTSGPSSYNEQFF

d_call: TRBD1
clone_size: NA
j_call: TRBJ2-2
v_call: TRBV5-6
cdr3_nt: TGTGCCAGCAGCTTCTCGACAGGGACGGGCAACACCGGGGAGCTGTTTTTT
cdr3_aa: CASSFSTGTGNTGELFF

d_call: NA
clone_size: NA
j_call: TRBJ1-2
v_call: TRBV13
cdr3_nt: TGTGCCAGCAGCTTAATGCAACCAGGGATTCGCTATGGCTACACCTTC
cdr3_aa: CASSLMQPGIRYGYTF

d_call: TRBD2
clone_size: NA
j_call: TRBJ2-2
v_call: TRBV29-1
cdr3_nt: TGCAGCGTCGAAGCTTTTGGAGAGGCGGGGGCCGGGGAGCTGTTTTTT
cdr3_aa: CSVEAFGEAGAGELFF

d_call: NA
clone_size: NA
j_call: TRBJ1-1
v_call: TRBV12-5
cdr3_nt: TGTGCTAGTGGGCGGACGGCCGAGGGGCCGCTCAACACTGAAGCTTTCTTT
cdr3_aa: CASGRTAEGPLNTEAFF

d_call: NA
clone_size: NA
j_call: TRBJ1-2
v_call: TRBV7-9
cdr3_nt: TGTGCCAGCAGCCAGAGCATCGACAGGAACTATGGCTACACCTTC
cdr3_aa: CASSQSIDRNYGYTF

d_call: TRBD2
clone_size: NA
j_call: TRBJ2-1
v_call: TRBV29-1
cdr3_nt: TGCAGCGCCCGAGCGAGACTAGCGGGGTCGGATGAGCAGTTCTTC
cdr3_aa: CSARARLAGSDEQFF

d_call: TRBD2
clone_size: NA
j_call: TRBJ2-2
v_call: TRBV5-1
cdr3_nt: TGCGCCAGCTCACGGCAGGCGGGAGGGCCCGGCGGGGAGCTGTTTTTT
cdr3_aa: CASSRQAGGPGGELFF

d_call: TRBD1
clone_size: NA
j_call: TRBJ1-5
v_call: TRBV29-1
cdr3_nt: TGCAGCGTTGGACAGGGCGTTAATCAGCCCCAGCATTTT
cdr3_aa: CSVGQGVNQPQHF

d_call: NA
clone_size: NA
j_call: TRBJ2-7
v_call: TRBV28
cdr3_nt: TGTGCCAGCACGGGAGAAGGGGCCTACGAGCAGTACTTC
cdr3_aa: CASTGEGAYEQYF

d_call: NA
clone_size: NA
j_call: TRBJ1-1
v_call: TRBV27
cdr3_nt: TGTGCCAGCAGCCCAGCACCTAGGGTTGAAGCTTTCTTT
cdr3_aa: CASSPAPRVEAFF

d_call: NA
clone_size: NA
j_call: TRBJ2-1
v_call: TRBV28
cdr3_nt: TGTGCCAGCAGTTTAGGTTACAATGAGCAGTTCTTC
cdr3_aa: CASSLGYNEQFF

d_call: TRBD1
clone_size: once
j_call: TRBJ1-1
v_call: TRBV19
cdr3_nt: TGTGCCAGTAGGGCGACAGGGTCTAACACTGAAGCTTTCTTT
cdr3_aa: CASRATGSNTEAFF

d_call: NA
clone_size: NA
j_call: TRBJ1-4
v_call: TRBV19
cdr3_nt: TGTGCCAGTAGTGCCGGGGGGGCCAGTGAAAAACTGTTTTTT
cdr3_aa: CASSAGGASEKLFF

d_call: NA
clone_size: NA
j_call: TRBJ1-1
v_call: TRBV12-2
cdr3_nt: TGTGCAAGTCGACCCATCAGGGAGAGGCACACTGAAGCTTTCTTT
cdr3_aa: CASRPIRERHTEAFF

d_call: NA
clone_size: NA
j_call: TRBJ1-5
v_call: TRBV29-1
cdr3_nt: TGCAGCGTGTCCGGACTGGGGGATGGTGTCAATCAGCCCCAGCATTTT
cdr3_aa: CSVSGLGDGVNQPQHF

d_call: TRBD2
clone_size: NA
j_call: TRBJ2-1
v_call: TRBV3-1/TRBV3-2
cdr3_nt: TGTGCCAGCAGCCACTGGCATACGCGGGGGTCTTACGGTGAGCAGTTCTTC
cdr3_aa: CASSHWHTRGSYGEQFF

d_call: NA
clone_size: NA
j_call: TRBJ1-2
v_call: TRBV5-1
cdr3_nt: TGCGCCAGCAGAGGGGACGTCGGCTACACCTTC
cdr3_aa: CASRGDVGYTF

d_call: TRBD1
clone_size: NA
j_call: TRBJ1-3
v_call: TRBV5-1
cdr3_nt: TGCGCCAGCAGCGAGGGACAGCGCAACTCTGGAAACACCATATATTTT
cdr3_aa: CASSEGQRNSGNTIYF

d_call: NA
clone_size: NA
j_call: TRBJ2-2
v_call: TRBV30
cdr3_nt: TGTGCCTCAATGGGGGACACCGGGGAGCTGTTTTTT
cdr3_aa: CASMGDTGELFF